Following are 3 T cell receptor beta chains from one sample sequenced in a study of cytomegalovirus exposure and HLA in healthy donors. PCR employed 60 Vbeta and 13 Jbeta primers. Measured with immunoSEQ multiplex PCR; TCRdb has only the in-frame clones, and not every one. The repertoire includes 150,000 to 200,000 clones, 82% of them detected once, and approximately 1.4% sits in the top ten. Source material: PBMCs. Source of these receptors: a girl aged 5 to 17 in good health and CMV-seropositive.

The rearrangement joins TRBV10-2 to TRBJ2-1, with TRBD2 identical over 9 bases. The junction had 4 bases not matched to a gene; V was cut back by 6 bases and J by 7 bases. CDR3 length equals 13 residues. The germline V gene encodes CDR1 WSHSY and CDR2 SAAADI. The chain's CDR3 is CASSAGGGNEQFF. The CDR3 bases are TGCGCCAGCAGCGCGGGAGGGGGGAATGAGCAGTTCTTC.

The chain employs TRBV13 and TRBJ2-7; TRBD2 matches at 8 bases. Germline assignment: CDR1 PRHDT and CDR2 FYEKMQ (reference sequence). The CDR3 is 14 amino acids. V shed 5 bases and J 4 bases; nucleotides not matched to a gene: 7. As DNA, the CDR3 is TGTGCCAGCAGCCCCGACACTAGCGGATACGAGCAGTACTTC. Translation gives CASSPDTSGYEQYF.

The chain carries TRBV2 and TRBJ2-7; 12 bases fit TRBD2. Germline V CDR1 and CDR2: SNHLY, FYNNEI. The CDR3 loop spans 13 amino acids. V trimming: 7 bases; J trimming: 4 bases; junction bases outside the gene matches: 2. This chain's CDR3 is CASKGLAGYEQYF. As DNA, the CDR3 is TGTGCCAGCAAGGGACTAGCGGGTTACGAGCAGTACTTC.